This TCR beta chain was identified during a study of T cell responses to AZD1222 COVID-19 vaccine. Findings of the study overall: There were repertoire samples only from the period after the peak T cell response. Following two doses of AZD1222, Spike-specific TCR breadth and depth rose.

Clones were read by immunoSEQ multiplex PCR, and TCRdb kept only the in-frame ones, dropping some. Counted here are 95,000 to 150,000 clones, about 90% occurring once; the ten biggest clones make up around 8%. This CDR3 is built from 15 residues. From germline, CDR1 is LNHNV and CDR2 YYDKDF (reference sequence). Between the trimmed V and J ends, which lost 0 bases and 5 bases, there was a span of 10 bases. About this clone itself: Its target is unknown.

This chain connects TRBV15 to TRBJ1-4, with no clear D. The material sequenced was peripheral blood, taken on day 0 of AZD1222 vaccination. This receptor was identified in an adult in good health. CDR3: CATSREPGSNEKLFF. CDR3 in DNA: TGTGCCACCAGCAGAGAGCCAGGCTCAAATGAAAAACTGTTTTTT.